These 30 T cell receptor beta chains share one sample of origin, sequenced in a study of blood T cell repertoires in COVID-19. Profiling relied on immunoSEQ multiplex PCR, and the TCRdb table lists in-frame clones only, not all of them. In the table there are 50,000 to 75,000 clones, more than 60% of which are singletons. The sequenced sample was peripheral blood. The receptors here all came from a human donor in a cohort sampled during active COVID-19.

This chain uses TRBV5-8 with TRBJ2-2; possibly TRBD1 for D (6 bases). Germline V gives CDR1 SGHTS, CDR2 YDEGEE. Trimming cost V 5 bases and J 4 bases, with 12 bases left between them. This CDR3 comprises 14 residues. In nucleotides, the CDR3 is TGTGCCAGCAGTTGGGGGCACGTCACCGGGGAGCTGTTTTTT. Amino acids: CASSWGHVTGELFF.

The V gene is TRBV5-1, the J gene TRBJ2-5; 9 bases align to TRBD2. Germline V gene sequence: CDR1 SGHRS, CDR2 YFSETQ. The CDR3 has 15 amino acids. V lost 4 bases, J lost 4 bases, and 8 bases stayed unmatched. In DNA, the CDR3 is TGCGCCAGCAGCGTGGGGGCGGGGGGGCGAGAGACCCAGTACTTC. Its translation is CASSVGAGGRETQYF.

V and J are TRBV6-5 and TRBJ1-2; 7 bases align to TRBD1. There are 15 residues in the CDR3. The trim removed 6 bases at V and 3 bases at J, leaving 10 bases unmatched. Germline-derived CDR1 and CDR2 are MNHEY and SVGAGI. The CDR3 loop is CASSTDHRGDYGYTF. The DNA of the CDR3 is TGTGCCAGCAGCACAGATCACAGGGGTGACTATGGCTACACCTTC.

The chain uses TRBV6-9 and TRBJ1-3; 8 positions match TRBD1. CDR3 length: 18 amino acids. V shed 0 bases, J shed 5 bases, and the junction held 12 bases outside the gene matches. The germline V gene encodes CDR1 MNHGY and CDR2 SVAAGI. CDR3 loop: CASSYSVSGGTRRNTIYF. The CDR3 DNA follows: TGTGCCAGCAGTTATTCGGTGTCAGGGGGCACGAGAAGAAACACCATATATTTT.

The rearrangement joins TRBV13 to TRBJ2-5; TRBD2 matches 14 bases. V was pared by 2 bases and J by 4 bases, with 12 bases of the junction left unmatched. This CDR3 has 19 residues. Germline CDR1 and CDR2: PRHDT and FYEKMQ (reference sequence). In DNA form, the CDR3 reads TGTGCCAGCAGCTTATCCACGGGACTAGCGGGGGCGCAGAGAGAGACCCAGTACTTC. Its protein product is CASSLSTGLAGAQRETQYF.

The chain has TRBV7-3 and TRBJ1-1; D is unclear. CDR1 and CDR2 from the germline V gene are SGHTA and FQGTGA. The V end was cut by 4 bases, the J end by 11 bases, with 17 bases between. CDR3 length: 13 amino acids. In DNA, the CDR3 is TGTGCCAGCAGCTCCCGTGGTGTAGAACGGGCTTTCTTT. Translated, it gives CASSSRGVERAFF.

This chain uses TRBV20-1 with TRBJ2-5; 8 bases fit TRBD1. Looked up from germline, CDR1 is DFQATT and CDR2 is SNEGSKA (reference sequence). V trimming: 3 bases; J trimming: 1 base; junction bases outside the gene matches: 7. The CDR3 covers 15 residues. Here the CDR3 reads CSASPHDRGQETQYF. The DNA for the CDR3 is TGCAGTGCTAGTCCCCATGACAGGGGCCAAGAGACCCAGTACTTC.

This clone is classed as medium-sized. The rearrangement links TRBV14 to TRBJ2-2; D is ambiguous. The V and J ends lost 1 base and 7 bases respectively, with 7 bases between them. This CDR3 is built from 13 residues. Germline V lookup: CDR1 SGHDN, CDR2 FVKESK. The CDR3: CASSQVFLGELFF. In nucleotides, the CDR3 is TGTGCCAGCAGCCAAGTCTTCCTCGGGGAGCTGTTTTTT.

This chain links TRBV28 with TRBJ2-1; possible D gene TRBD2, 7 bases. The CDR3 length is 16 residues. The germline V and J ends were trimmed by 1 base and 5 bases, with 15 bases remaining between them. Germline V CDR1 and CDR2: MDHEN, SYDVKM. The CDR3 DNA is TGTGCCAGCAGTTTATCGGGCGGGGGCCCCGACAATGAGCAGTTCTTC. Translated: CASSLSGGGPDNEQFF.

The chain is built from TRBV5-1 and TRBJ2-7; tentatively, D is TRBD2 (6 bases). The CDR3 loop spans 15 amino acids. Germline V gene sequence: CDR1 SGHRS, CDR2 YFSETQ. Trimming left V 5 bases short and J 0 bases short, with 15 bases between. CDR3 residues: CASSQGGGSSYEQYF. The CDR3 region has the DNA TGCGCCAGCAGTCAGGGTGGAGGGAGCTCCTACGAGCAGTACTTC.

The V call is TRBV6-1, the J call TRBJ2-2, with 8 bases identical to TRBD1. Germline values: CDR1 MNHNS, CDR2 SASEGT. Trimming removed 1 base from V and 2 bases from J; junction bases left unmatched: 3. The CDR3 contains 16 residues. The CDR3 nucleotides are TGTGCCAGCAGTGAAGATCCAGGGGGCAACACCGGGGAGCTGTTTTTT. It codes for CASSEDPGGNTGELFF.

The chain employs TRBV3-1 (or the pseudogene TRBV3-2) and TRBJ2-6; a possible D gene is TRBD1 (5 bases). Germline-derived CDR1 and CDR2 are LGHDT and YNNKEL (reference sequence). Trimming took 0 bases from V and 7 from J, leaving 13 bases between them. The CDR3 is made up of 16 amino acids. CDR3 protein: CASSQDGALKANVLTF. The CDR3 DNA reads TGTGCCAGCAGCCAAGATGGGGCGCTGAAAGCCAACGTCCTGACTTTC.

The chain is built from TRBV29-1 and TRBJ2-1; tentatively, D is TRBD1 (5 bases). Trimming pared 7 bases from V and 0 bases from J, leaving 7 bases between. Germline CDR1 is SQVTM and CDR2 is ANQGSEA. This CDR3 is built from 12 residues. In DNA form, the CDR3 reads TGCAGCGACAGGAGCTCCTACAATGAGCAGTTCTTC. It yields the protein CSDRSSYNEQFF.

This clone has just a few counts. The rearrangement uses TRBV28 and TRBJ1-6, with a tentative D call TRBD1 (6 bases). Germline values: CDR1 MDHEN, CDR2 SYDVKM. The CDR3 sequence is 15 residues long. V lost 6 bases and J 7 bases, leaving 16 bases between the germline ends. CDR3 residues: CASSPTGPDNSPLHF. CDR3 in DNA: TGTGCCAGCAGCCCAACAGGGCCCGACAATTCACCCCTCCACTTT.

The chain combines TRBV4-1 with TRBJ1-1; D not resolved. This CDR3 contains 16 residues. V shed 0 bases and J shed 5 bases, with 16 bases lying between them. Germline V gives CDR1 MGHRA, CDR2 YSYEKL. CDR3 DNA sequence: TGCGCCAGCAGCCAAGATCTTGGGCAGATCGTGACTGAAGCTTTCTTT. As protein: CASSQDLGQIVTEAFF.

The CDR3 nucleotides are TGTGCAGTCTCGGGGGATACCTCCTACAATGAGCAGTTCTTC. This translates into CAVSGDTSYNEQFF. The rearrangement uses TRBV3-1 (or the pseudogene TRBV3-2) and TRBJ2-1; the D gene is possibly TRBD2 (6 bases). The CDR3 totals 14 residues. Germline V gene data show CDR1 as LGHDT and CDR2 as YNNKEL (reference sequence).

This clone showed up just a few times. This chain joins TRBV7-8 and TRBJ1-3; tentative D call: TRBD1 (5 bases). V lost 5 bases and J 8 bases, leaving 22 bases between the germline ends. Germline V CDR1 and CDR2: SGHVS, FQNEAQ. This CDR3 has 16 amino acids. Here the CDR3 reads CASSLRQSNRADTIYF. The DNA of the CDR3 is TGTGCCAGCAGCCTCCGACAGTCCAATCGGGCAGACACCATATATTTT.

The J gene is TRBJ1-5, the V gene TRBV27; 12 nucleotides line up with TRBD1. The CDR3 runs to 15 residues. Trimming at V came to 6 bases and at J to 6 bases, leaving 6 bases not matched to a gene. From germline, CDR1 is MNHEY and CDR2 SMNVEV (reference sequence). CDR3 region: CASRSGTGGGQPQHF. In nucleotides, the CDR3 is TGTGCCAGCAGGAGCGGGACAGGGGGCGGTCAGCCCCAGCATTTT.

The V and J genes are TRBV4-2 and TRBJ2-2; 9 nucleotides match TRBD2. Germline-derived CDR1 and CDR2 are LGHNA and YNFKEQ. V was clipped by 0 bases and J by 0 bases; unmatched bases: 2. The CDR3 is 17 amino acids. As DNA, the CDR3 is TGTGCCAGCAGCCAAGAGGCGGGGGGGCCGAACACCGGGGAGCTGTTTTTT. The encoded protein is CASSQEAGGPNTGELFF.

CDR3 bases: TGTGCCAGTAGTCCTCTTGATCGGGGGGTTGGGGCCAACGTCCTGACTTTC. Encoded protein: CASSPLDRGVGANVLTF. The rearrangement uses TRBV19 and TRBJ2-6; 7 nucleotides align to TRBD2. Germline V lookup: CDR1 LNHDA, CDR2 SQIVND (reference sequence). The CDR3 extends over 17 amino acids. J was trimmed by 3 bases and V by 5 bases; bases with no gene match: 10. The full variable domain, with the rest looked up from reference TRBV19 and TRBJ2-6, is DGGITQSPKYLFRKEGQNVTLSCEQNLNHDAMYWYRQDPGQGLRLIYYSQIVNDFQKGDIAEGYSVSREKKESFPLTVTSAQKNPTAFYLCASSPLDRGVGANVLTFGAGSRLTVL.

This clone appeared once. This chain links TRBV18 with TRBJ2-1; 9 positions match TRBD2. The ends lost 0 bases at V and 8 bases at J; junction bases unmatched: 5. This CDR3 region has 15 residues. The germline V gene encodes CDR1 KGHSH and CDR2 LQKENI. DNA for the CDR3: TGTGCCAGCTCACCACCGGCGGGGGGGCTGGATGAGCAGTTCTTC. Amino acids: CASSPPAGGLDEQFF.

This clone has a handful of counts. This chain joins TRBV28 and TRBJ1-5; tentatively, D is TRBD1 (6 bases). Germline V gives CDR1 MDHEN, CDR2 SYDVKM. V was clipped by 3 bases and J by 5 bases, with 17 bases between them. This CDR3 region has 16 residues. The CDR3 is CASSFTGTTNHQPQHF. Here the CDR3 DNA reads TGTGCCAGCAGTTTCACCGGGACAACGAACCATCAGCCCCAGCATTTT.

The gene calls are TRBV19 and TRBJ2-3; 10 positions match TRBD2. V lost 7 bases to trimming and J lost 1 base; unmatched junction nucleotides: 2. Per germline, CDR1 LNHDA and CDR2 SQIVND (reference sequence). The CDR3 length is 14 residues. CDR3 nucleotide sequence: TGTGCCAGTAAAGCGGGGGGGGGCACAGATACGCAGTATTTT. Its protein product is CASKAGGGTDTQYF.

This chain links TRBV3-1 (or the pseudogene TRBV3-2) with TRBJ2-2; D possibly corresponds to TRBD2 (7 bases). Germline V gene lookup returns CDR1 LGHDT and CDR2 YNNKEL (reference sequence). Trimming took 7 bases from V and 1 from J, leaving 13 bases between them. This CDR3 has 15 amino acids. CDR3 bases: TGTGCCAGCACCTTGGGAGGGGGGAACACCGGGGAGCTGTTTTTT. This translates into CASTLGGGNTGELFF.

CDR3 nucleotides: TGTGCCAGCAGCTTAGCAGGACAGGGGGATGAGCAGTTCTTC. Protein product: CASSLAGQGDEQFF. J is TRBJ2-1 and V is TRBV7-9; 10 nucleotides line up with TRBD1. The CDR3 is made up of 14 amino acids. Trimming cost V 0 bases and J 8 bases; bases outside gene matches: 1. CDR1 is SEHNR, CDR2 FQNEAQ, per germline (reference sequence).

This clone has a handful of counts. The V and J genes are TRBV7-3 and TRBJ2-5; D perhaps matches TRBD1 (6 bases). From germline, CDR1 is SGHTA and CDR2 FQGTGA. CDR3 length: 15 amino acids. Deletions cut 5 bases from V and 1 base from J, with 14 bases between. The CDR3 is CASSPSGTFQETQYF. CDR3 DNA sequence: TGTGCCAGCAGCCCCTCCGGGACATTCCAAGAGACCCAGTACTTC.

V and J are TRBV2 and TRBJ2-2, with D perhaps TRBD2 (6 bases). V was pared by 5 bases and J by 6 bases, with 16 bases between. The CDR3 extends over 15 amino acids. Germline V gene lookup returns CDR1 SNHLY and CDR2 FYNNEI. CDR3 residues: CASSQAQGGAGELFF. CDR3 coding DNA: TGTGCCAGCAGTCAGGCCCAGGGAGGCGCCGGGGAGCTGTTTTTT.

This chain connects TRBV5-5 to TRBJ1-4; TRBD1 aligns across 11 bases. CDR1 SGHKS and CDR2 YYEKEE come from the germline V gene (reference sequence). J gave up 7 bases and V 4 bases, and 6 bases lay outside the gene matches. This CDR3 has 15 amino acids. The CDR3 reads CASSIGQGAGEKLFF. In nucleotides, the CDR3 is TGTGCCAGCAGCATTGGACAGGGGGCGGGTGAAAAACTGTTTTTT.

V is TRBV12-3 or TRBV12-4 and J is TRBJ1-2; no clear D gene. Trimming pared 7 bases from V and 9 bases from J, leaving 15 bases between. This CDR3 has 12 amino acids. The CDR3 coding sequence is TGTGCCAGCACCCTAGGGCCCGGGAGCTACACCTTC. It specifies CASTLGPGSYTF.

At least ten counts were recorded for this clone. V is TRBV19 and J is TRBJ1-1; no clear D gene. Trimming removed 6 bases from V and 6 bases from J, with 17 bases in between. The CDR3 runs 14 residues. Germline V gives CDR1 LNHDA, CDR2 SQIVND (reference sequence). The CDR3 sequence: CASSLGLGSAEAFF. In DNA, the CDR3 is TGTGCCAGTAGCCTAGGGTTGGGGAGTGCTGAAGCTTTCTTT.